Following are 8 T cell receptor beta chains from one sample sequenced in a study of blood T cell repertoires in COVID-19 (dated by TCRdb to 2018 to 2020). Libraries were prepared through the immunoSEQ multiplex PCR assay. TCRdb obtained this table from immuneACCESS and retained in-frame rearrangements with V and J assigned. These tables miss some clones; where compared with another copy, unresolved V genes account for less than half of the shortfall, and the remainder is unexplained. The sample table contains about 92,000 clones; only one count was recorded for around 80% of them. 8.7% of the sample belongs to the ten largest clones. The specimen sequenced was peripheral blood. The receptors come from a man over 45 who had recovered from COVID-19.

The chain employs TRBV19 and TRBJ1-1, with 8 positions matching TRBD1. The CDR3 contains 14 residues. V lost 4 bases to trimming and J lost 8 bases; unmatched junction nucleotides: 9. Germline loops: CDR1 LNHDA, CDR2 SQIVND (reference sequence). The CDR3 DNA reads TGTGCCAGTAGTAACATAGGACAGGGAGTCGAAGCTTTCTTT. Protein sequence: CASSNIGQGVEAFF.

The chain's CDR3 is CASSHPPRDGYTF. DNA of the CDR3: TGTGCCAGCAGCCACCCTCCCAGGGATGGCTACACCTTC. The chain combines TRBV25-1 with TRBJ1-2; weak D call: TRBD1 (5 bases). The CDR3 has 13 residues. V lost 6 bases to trimming and J lost 6 bases, with 14 bases between them. Germline V CDR1 and CDR2: MGHDK, SYGVNS.

The chain is built from TRBV19 and TRBJ2-7; TRBD1 agrees at 9 bases. The CDR3 loop spans 12 amino acids. Germline CDR1 reads LNHDA; CDR2 reads SQIVND (reference sequence). The CDR3 spells CASGTGLYEQYF. The CDR3 nucleotides are TGTGCTTCCGGGACAGGGTTGTACGAGCAGTACTTC.

V gene TRBV2 combines with J gene TRBJ2-2, with D tentatively TRBD2 (5 bases). The germline CDR1 and CDR2 sequences are SNHLY and FYNNEI. The CDR3 consists of 14 residues. Trimming stripped 5 bases from V and 5 bases from J, with 12 bases between. The CDR3 DNA is TGTGCCAGCAGTATTCTAGGGAGTACCGGGGAGCTGTTTTTT. Amino acids: CASSILGSTGELFF.

The chain combines TRBV9 with TRBJ1-1, with a tentative D call TRBD1 (6 bases). In germline, CDR1 is SGDLS, CDR2 YYNGEE. CDR3 size: 13 residues. V was cut by 1 base and J by 8 bases, with 12 bases left in between. The CDR3 DNA sequence: TGTGCCAGCAGCGTAACCTTCCAGGGGGAAGCTTTCTTT. Encoded protein: CASSVTFQGEAFF.

The chain carries TRBV7-2 and TRBJ1-1; no reliable D call. This CDR3 contains 14 residues. Germline V lookup: CDR1 SGHTA, CDR2 FQGNSA. The V gene lost 1 base and the J gene lost 1 base, with 7 bases spanning the gap. The CDR3 bases are TGTGCCAGCAGCTTAGTGATCAGGAACACTGAAGCTTTCTTT. This translates into CASSLVIRNTEAFF.

The V and J genes are TRBV2 and TRBJ2-1; TRBD2 aligns across 13 bases. Germline V lookup: CDR1 SNHLY, CDR2 FYNNEI. V shed 5 bases, J shed 8 bases, and the junction held 15 bases outside the gene matches. This CDR3 has 18 residues. This CDR3 is CASSPLATTSGRAHEQFF. The CDR3 region has the DNA TGTGCCAGCAGTCCTCTTGCCACTACTAGCGGGAGGGCCCATGAGCAGTTCTTC.

Regarding this clone: One end of the junction does not line up with germline, which may come from a read error. This chain connects TRBV5-6 to TRBJ1-2; no clear D. Germline V gene data show CDR1 as SGHDT and CDR2 as YYEEEE. The CDR3 contains 13 residues. The CDR3 DNA reads as TGTGCCAGCAGCGGAAGAGGCGTTTATGACTACACCTTC. It codes for CASSGRGVYDYTF.